Following are 25 T cell receptor beta chains from one sample sequenced in a study of cytomegalovirus exposure and HLA in healthy donors. Clones were read by immunoSEQ multiplex PCR, and TCRdb kept only the in-frame ones, dropping some. The sample has roughly 240,000 clones, about 87% seen once; the top ten hold 2.5% to 3%. Sequencing was performed on PBMCs. Source of these receptors: a young man in good health and CMV-seronegative.

The chain is built from TRBV27 and TRBJ2-6, with 8 bases matching TRBD1. After removal of 6 bases from V and 4 bases from J, the junction contained 8 bases not matched to a gene. CDR1 is MNHEY, CDR2 SMNVEV, per germline (reference sequence). CDR3 length: 16 residues. The CDR3 DNA sequence: TGTGCCAGCAGCCGTTGGACAGGGACCGGGGCCAACGTCCTGACTTTC. Amino acids: CASSRWTGTGANVLTF.

This clone has just one count. The chain carries TRBV4-3 and TRBJ1-1, with TRBD1 identical over 7 bases. The J segment lost 2 bases and the V segment lost 4 bases, leaving 7 bases of the junction unmatched. Germline V CDR1 and CDR2: LGHNA, YSLEER. The CDR3 length is 15 residues. The CDR3 coding sequence is TGCGCCAGCAGCCTCGGGACAGAGGGCAACACTGAAGCTTTCTTT. The encoded protein is CASSLGTEGNTEAFF.

The rearrangement uses TRBV18 and TRBJ1-2, with D unresolved. The CDR3 has 15 amino acids. Trimming removed 1 base at V and 6 bases at J, with 15 bases between. CDR1 and CDR2 from the germline V gene are KGHSH and LQKENI. This CDR3 reads CASSPRISGNNGYTF. The CDR3 DNA is TGTGCCAGCTCACCACGGATTTCGGGGAATAATGGCTACACCTTC.

This sequence joins TRBV5-4 and TRBJ1-1; 8 bases map to TRBD1. The length of the CDR3 is 17 residues. V lost 2 bases to trimming and J lost 1 base; unmatched junction nucleotides: 10. Germline V gene sequence: CDR1 SGHNT, CDR2 YYREEE (reference sequence). The CDR3 region has the DNA TGTGCCAGCAGCTTCCTTGGGATGACAGGGGCGAACACTGAAGCTTTCTTT. It specifies CASSFLGMTGANTEAFF.

The rearrangement joins TRBV5-1 to TRBJ1-4, with D unclear. The germline V gene encodes CDR1 SGHRS and CDR2 YFSETQ. V was trimmed by 1 base and J by 7 bases, leaving 14 bases between them. CDR3 length equals 15 residues. The chain's CDR3 is CASSLRSTPGEKLFF. The CDR3 nucleotides are TGCGCCAGCAGCTTGAGGTCCACCCCAGGTGAAAAACTGTTTTTT. Using reference TRBV5-1 and TRBJ1-4 for the parts outside the CDR3, the full variable domain is KAGVTQTPRYLIKTRGQQVTLSCSPISGHRSVSWYQQTPGQGLQFLFEYFSETQRNKGNFPGRFSGRQFSNSRSEMNVSTLELGDSALYLCASSLRSTPGEKLFFGSGTQLSVL.

DNA for the CDR3: TGTGCCAGCAGTTCAACAGCGGGGCAGGTAGAGACCCAGTACTTC. This encodes CASSSTAGQVETQYF. The chain couples TRBV27 to TRBJ2-5, with 7 bases lining up with TRBD2. CDR3 size: 15 residues. Per germline, CDR1 MNHEY and CDR2 SMNVEV (reference sequence). V lost 4 bases to trimming and J lost 4 bases; unmatched junction nucleotides: 9.

The gene calls are TRBV9 and TRBJ1-1; tentatively, D is TRBD1 (5 bases). Trimming took 0 bases from V and 0 from J, leaving 9 bases between them. Germline CDR1 reads SGDLS; CDR2 reads YYNGEE. The length of the CDR3 is 15 residues. CDR3: CASSVDGGMNTEAFF. The CDR3, as DNA: TGTGCCAGCAGCGTAGACGGGGGTATGAACACTGAAGCTTTCTTT.

In this sample, this clone turned up once. This chain joins TRBV27 and TRBJ2-7; D perhaps matches TRBD2 (7 bases). The CDR3 is 16 residues long. Germline loops: CDR1 MNHEY, CDR2 SMNVEV (reference sequence). Trimming shortened V by 6 bases and J by 2 bases, and 20 bases separated the two germline ends. The CDR3 region is CASRDSRTAGPYEQYF. The CDR3 nucleotides are TGTGCCAGCAGAGATTCCCGGACAGCGGGACCCTACGAGCAGTACTTC.

The chain links TRBV4-1 to TRBJ2-1; TRBD2 aligns across 15 bases. This CDR3 contains 16 residues. J gave up 6 bases and V 5 bases, and 5 bases lay outside the gene matches. Germline V gene lookup returns CDR1 MGHRA and CDR2 YSYEKL. In nucleotides, the CDR3 is TGCGCCAGCAGCGGGCCGGGACTAGCGGGAGGCAATGAGCAGTTCTTC. Residues: CASSGPGLAGGNEQFF.

This chain joins TRBV4-1 and TRBJ2-3; the match to TRBD2 covers 9 bases. With 2 bases clipped from V and 2 bases from J, the junction kept 5 bases outside the gene matches. Germline values: CDR1 MGHRA, CDR2 YSYEKL. CDR3 length: 16 residues. CDR3 bases: TGCGCCAGCAGCCAACCTCTAGCGGGGACCACAGATACGCAGTATTTT. It translates to CASSQPLAGTTDTQYF.

This clone was recorded only once. The rearrangement links TRBV29-1 to TRBJ2-6; possible D gene TRBD1, 5 bases. Germline CDR1 SQVTM, CDR2 ANQGSEA. Trimming stripped 3 bases from V and 0 bases from J, with 12 bases between. This CDR3 region has 16 residues. CDR3 nucleotide sequence: TGCAGCGTTGAGACAGACCTCCACTCTGGGGCCAACGTCCTGACTTTC. Protein: CSVETDLHSGANVLTF.

This clone came up many times. The chain uses TRBV27 and TRBJ2-6; the D is unclear. The CDR3 covers 14 residues. Deletions cut 7 bases from V and 4 bases from J, with 11 bases between. Germline CDR1 MNHEY, CDR2 SMNVEV (reference sequence). The CDR3 sequence: CASKLLSGANVLTF. DNA of the CDR3: TGTGCCAGCAAGTTGTTGAGCGGGGCCAACGTCCTGACTTTC. Together with reference TRBV27 and TRBJ2-6, the CDR3 gives the full variable domain: EAQVTQNPRYLITVTGKKLTVTCSQNMNHEYMSWYRQDPGLGLRQIYYSMNVEVTDKGDVPEGYKVSRKEKRNFPLILESPSPNQTSLYFCASKLLSGANVLTFGAGSRLTVL.

The chain employs TRBV5-1 and TRBJ2-5, with 10 bases lining up with TRBD1. J lost 4 bases, V lost 0 bases, and 6 bases had no gene match. There are 16 residues in the CDR3. Germline CDR1 SGHRS, CDR2 YFSETQ. The CDR3 spells CASSLGQGAEGETQYF. The CDR3 DNA reads as TGCGCCAGCAGCTTGGGACAGGGGGCAGAGGGAGAGACCCAGTACTTC. Full variable domain (missing parts from reference TRBV5-1 and TRBJ2-5): KAGVTQTPRYLIKTRGQQVTLSCSPISGHRSVSWYQQTPGQGLQFLFEYFSETQRNKGNFPGRFSGRQFSNSRSEMNVSTLELGDSALYLCASSLGQGAEGETQYFGPGTRLLVL.

The chain carries TRBV28 and TRBJ2-7; possible D gene TRBD1, 6 bases. From germline, CDR1 is MDHEN and CDR2 SYDVKM. The CDR3 spans 14 residues. V lost 5 bases and J 1 base, leaving 12 bases between the germline ends. CDR3 loop: CASSAAGVSYEQYF. DNA of the CDR3: TGTGCCAGCAGTGCGGCAGGGGTATCCTACGAGCAGTACTTC.

The gene calls are TRBV7-2 and TRBJ2-2; TRBD2 agrees at 10 bases. From germline, CDR1 is SGHTA and CDR2 FQGNSA. With V trimmed by 3 bases and J by 4 bases, 8 bases remained unmatched. The CDR3 runs to 17 residues. This chain's CDR3 is CASSFSPSGSGTGELFF. CDR3 sequence (DNA): TGTGCCAGCAGCTTCTCACCTAGCGGGAGTGGCACCGGGGAGCTGTTTTTT.

The genes are TRBV7-8 and TRBJ2-5; 12 bases match TRBD2. Trimming took 5 bases from V and 1 from J; bases not matched to a gene: 8. Germline V CDR1 and CDR2: SGHVS, FQNEAQ. This CDR3 has 17 residues. The CDR3 DNA is TGTGCCAGCAGCCACCGACTAGCGGGGGCCCTCCAAGAGACCCAGTACTTC. It translates to CASSHRLAGALQETQYF.

The chain links TRBV4-3 to TRBJ2-7, with D uncertain. Germline loops: CDR1 LGHNA, CDR2 YSLEER. V dropped 0 bases and J dropped 0 bases, with 9 bases sitting between them. The CDR3 runs to 15 residues. CDR3 amino acids: CASSQEDNGSYEQYF. The CDR3 DNA sequence: TGCGCCAGCAGCCAAGAAGACAATGGCTCCTACGAGCAGTACTTC.

The chain uses TRBV4-1 and TRBJ2-7; D may be TRBD2 (7 bases). This CDR3 spans 17 amino acids. Looked up from germline, CDR1 is MGHRA and CDR2 is YSYEKL. Trimming took 0 bases from V and 1 from J, leaving 16 bases between them. Here the CDR3 reads CASSQDPHGGPSYEQYF. Here the CDR3 DNA reads TGCGCCAGCAGCCAAGATCCTCACGGGGGGCCTTCCTACGAGCAGTACTTC.

The chain has TRBV5-1 and TRBJ2-7; TRBD2 might be the D (5 bases). This CDR3 has 15 amino acids. CDR1 and CDR2 from the germline V gene are SGHRS and YFSETQ. V was trimmed by 5 bases and J by 3 bases, leaving 18 bases between them. DNA for the CDR3: TGCGCCAGCAGGCCCTCTTCCGGGATTCTCTACGAGCAGTACTTC. This gives the protein CASRPSSGILYEQYF.

The rearrangement joins TRBV7-9 to TRBJ1-2, with 10 bases identical to TRBD1. After removal of 2 bases from V and 6 bases from J, the junction contained 6 bases not matched to a gene. CDR1 and CDR2 (germline): SEHNR, FQNEAQ (reference sequence). This CDR3 is 15 amino acids long. This CDR3 reads CASSLNDRGRDGYTF. In DNA form, the CDR3 reads TGTGCCAGCAGCTTAAACGACAGGGGGCGGGATGGCTACACCTTC.

This clone has only a few counts. The chain has TRBV27 and TRBJ2-1; D not resolved. Trimming removed 3 bases at V and 2 bases at J, with 8 bases between. The CDR3 is made up of 14 amino acids. Germline V CDR1 and CDR2: MNHEY, SMNVEV (reference sequence). The CDR3 sequence: CASSLEPTYNEQFF. For the CDR3, the DNA is TGTGCCAGCAGTTTGGAGCCCACCTACAATGAGCAGTTCTTC.

J is TRBJ1-4 and V is TRBV7-6; D is ambiguous. CDR1 SGHVS and CDR2 FNYEAQ come from the germline V gene. This CDR3 contains 13 residues. The V and J ends lost 5 bases and 3 bases respectively, with 7 bases between them. The CDR3 sequence is CASSPQANEKLFF. As DNA, the CDR3 is TGTGCCAGCAGCCCACAAGCTAATGAAAAACTGTTTTTT.

This clone was observed once. The chain carries TRBV28 and TRBJ1-6, with a possible D match to TRBD1 (5 bases). CDR1 and CDR2 from the germline V gene are MDHEN and SYDVKM. The CDR3 covers 17 residues. Between the trimmed V and J ends, which lost 2 bases and 8 bases, there was a span of 19 bases. The CDR3 is CASSLGFGTRYHSPLHF. The CDR3 bases are TGTGCCAGCAGTTTAGGATTCGGGACTCGATATCATTCACCCCTCCACTTT.

This chain uses TRBV6-5 with TRBJ1-2, with TRBD1 identical over 7 bases. The CDR3 is made up of 14 amino acids. V lost 6 bases to trimming and J lost 3 bases; unmatched junction nucleotides: 7. Germline assignment: CDR1 MNHEY and CDR2 SVGAGI. CDR3 sequence reads: CASSARQGYYGYTF. DNA of the CDR3: TGTGCCAGCAGCGCCAGACAGGGCTACTATGGCTACACCTTC.

The chain joins TRBV30 to TRBJ1-3; possibly TRBD1 for D (5 bases). The CDR3 is 17 residues long. Per germline, CDR1 GTSNPN and CDR2 SVGIG (reference sequence). The V and J ends lost 2 bases and 2 bases respectively, with 19 bases between them. CDR3 nucleotides: TGTGCCTGGAGTCCTTTGCGGGGGTTGGAAGCTGGAAACACCATATATTTT. Protein product: CAWSPLRGLEAGNTIYF.